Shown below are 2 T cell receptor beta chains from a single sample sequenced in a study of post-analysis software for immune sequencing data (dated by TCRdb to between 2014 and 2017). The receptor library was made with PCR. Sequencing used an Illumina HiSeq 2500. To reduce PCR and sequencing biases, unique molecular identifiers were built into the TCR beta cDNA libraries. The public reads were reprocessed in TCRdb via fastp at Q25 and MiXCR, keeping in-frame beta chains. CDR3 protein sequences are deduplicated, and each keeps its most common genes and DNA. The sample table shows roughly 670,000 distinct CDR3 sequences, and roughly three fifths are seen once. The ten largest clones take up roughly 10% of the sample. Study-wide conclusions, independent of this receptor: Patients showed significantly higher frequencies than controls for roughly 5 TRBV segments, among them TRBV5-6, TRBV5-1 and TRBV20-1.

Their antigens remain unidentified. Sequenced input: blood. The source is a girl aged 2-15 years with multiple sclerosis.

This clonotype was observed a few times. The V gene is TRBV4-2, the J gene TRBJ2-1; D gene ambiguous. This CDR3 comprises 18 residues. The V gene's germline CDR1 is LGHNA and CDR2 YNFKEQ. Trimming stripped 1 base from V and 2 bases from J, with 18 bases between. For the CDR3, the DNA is TGTGCCAGCAGCCAAGTCGTTGGTGGGCTTCCTGCCTACAATGAGCAGTTCTTC. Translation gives CASSQVVGGLPAYNEQFF.

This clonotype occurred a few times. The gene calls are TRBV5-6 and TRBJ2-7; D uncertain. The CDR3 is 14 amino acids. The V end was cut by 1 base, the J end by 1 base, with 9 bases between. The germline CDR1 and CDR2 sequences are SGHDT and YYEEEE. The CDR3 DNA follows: TGTGCCAGCAGCTTGCCCAAAGTTTCCTACGAGCAGTACTTC. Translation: CASSLPKVSYEQYF.